This note documents a single T cell receptor (beta chain) sequence. The antigen is undetermined. This specimen belongs to a study of shared clonotypes between healthy human individuals. The wider study: CD4 naive cells filled three plates per donor, CD4 memory three, CD8 naive two and CD8 memory one.

Findings of the study overall: Estimated richness values were generally larger in naive subsets than in memory subsets.

Roughly 200 ng DNA, tens of thousands of T cell genomes, went into each sorted-subset replicate PCR. Measured with immunoSEQ multiplex PCR; TCRdb has only the in-frame clones, and not every one. The sample carries some 680,000 clones, roughly 73% recorded once. The V segment lost 4 bases and the J segment 9 bases; nucleotides outside the gene matches: 7. There are 13 residues in the CDR3. Germline V gives CDR1 LNHDA, CDR2 SQIVND (reference sequence). Nashville, Tennessee was home to all donors, each a Caucasian adult. The TCR was taken from a woman between 25 and 40 years old in good health. Sample: memory CD4+ T cells sorted from blood. Subset noted: CD45RA-negative fraction. The chain couples TRBV19 to TRBJ1-2; 8 bases agree with TRBD1. The CDR3 protein is CASSTDRDPRYTF. DNA for the CDR3: TGTGCCAGTAGTACGGACAGGGATCCTCGCTACACCTTC.